The 13 T cell receptor beta chains in this list originate from one sample, sequenced in a study of blood T cell repertoires in COVID-19. The repertoire was sequenced with immunoSEQ multiplex PCR; TCRdb's copy has only in-frame clones and lacks some. The sample yields approximately 310,000 clones, 85% seen once. The sample consisted of PBMCs or T cells enriched from blood (not recorded which). These receptor sequences come from a woman aged 30 to 39 who had been exposed to COVID-19.

The chain recombines TRBV9 with TRBJ1-2, with D perhaps TRBD1 (6 bases). CDR3 size: 14 residues. The germline V gene has CDR1 SGDLS and CDR2 YYNGEE. Deletions cut 0 bases from V and 5 bases from J, with 11 bases between. In DNA form, the CDR3 reads TGTGCCAGCAGCGTAGGTCCAGGGGAGTATGGCTACACCTTC. Translated: CASSVGPGEYGYTF.

The chain joins TRBV9 to TRBJ1-6; D remains ambiguous. The CDR3 contains 17 residues. V lost 0 bases and J lost 0, with 10 bases in between. The germline CDR1 and CDR2 sequences are SGDLS and YYNGEE. CDR3 residues: CASSVDSSSSYNSPLHF. CDR3 bases: TGTGCCAGCAGCGTAGATAGTTCGAGCTCCTATAATTCACCCCTCCACTTT.

The chain combines TRBV2 with TRBJ1-4, with D perhaps matching TRBD1 (5 bases). Trimming took off 2 bases at V and 3 bases at J, with 19 bases between the two ends. The CDR3 totals 18 residues. Germline values: CDR1 SNHLY, CDR2 FYNNEI. CDR3 amino acids: CASSESLRGGPPNEKLFF. The CDR3 DNA reads TGTGCCAGCAGTGAAAGCCTAAGGGGAGGGCCGCCTAATGAAAAACTGTTTTTT. The variable domain in full, with the rest retrieved from reference TRBV2 and TRBJ1-4, is EPEVTQTPSHQVTQMGQEVILRCVPISNHLYFYWYRQILGQKVEFLVSFYNNEISEKSEIFDDQFSVERPDGSNFTLKIRSTKLEDSAMYFCASSESLRGGPPNEKLFFGSGTQLSVL.

This rearrangement joins TRBV6-5 to TRBJ1-5, with D possibly TRBD1 on 6 matching bases. V lost 2 bases, J lost 3 bases, and 11 bases lay in between. Germline CDR1 MNHEY, CDR2 SVGAGI. This CDR3 region has 15 residues. Written as DNA, the CDR3 is TGTGCCAGCAGTTACGCCAGGGGTAACAATCAGCCCCAGCATTTT. It translates to CASSYARGNNQPQHF.

Points on this clone: An end of the junction differs from the germline gene, which may be a read error. The chain links TRBV7-7 to TRBJ2-5, with 10 bases that match TRBD1. Germline V gives CDR1 SSHAT, CDR2 FNYEAQ (reference sequence). There are 15 residues in the CDR3. For the CDR3, the DNA is TGTGCTAGCAGCTTACCGGGACAGGGGAAAGAGACCCAGTACTTC. As protein: CASSLPGQGKETQYF.

Only one count was recorded for this clone. The genes are TRBV6-5 and TRBJ1-2, with D tentatively TRBD1 (5 bases). Germline CDR1 reads MNHEY; CDR2 reads SVGAGI. The CDR3 runs to 14 residues. Trimming removed 10 bases from V and 2 bases from J, with 17 bases in between. For the CDR3, the DNA is TGTGCCACCAGGCCCGGAGGGGTCAACTATGGCTACACCTTC. Its translation is CATRPGGVNYGYTF.

The chain uses TRBV18 and TRBJ2-5; 10 positions match TRBD2. V gave up 6 bases and J gave up 5 bases; unmatched junction bases: 9. This CDR3 has 15 amino acids. The germline V gene encodes CDR1 KGHSH and CDR2 LQKENI. CDR3 region: CASSPTSTSGETQYF. The CDR3 DNA reads TGTGCCAGCTCGCCCACCTCGACTAGCGGGGAGACCCAGTACTTC.

The rearrangement links TRBV7-3 to TRBJ2-2, with a possible D match to TRBD1 (6 bases). Deletions cut 5 bases from V and 6 bases from J, with 13 bases between. Germline assignment: CDR1 SGHTA and CDR2 FQGTGA. The CDR3 extends over 14 amino acids. The CDR3 region is CASSTDRTAGELFF. The CDR3, as DNA: TGTGCCAGCAGCACCGACAGGACGGCCGGGGAGCTGTTTTTT.

This chain joins TRBV9 and TRBJ2-7, with D tentatively TRBD2 (7 bases). Trimming removed 3 bases from V and 2 bases from J, with 12 bases in between. In germline, CDR1 is SGDLS, CDR2 YYNGEE. This CDR3 has 14 residues. In DNA, the CDR3 is TGTGCCAGCAGCGCGGCGGGGGCTACCTACGAGCAGTACTTC. This codes for CASSAAGATYEQYF. Full variable domain (missing parts from reference TRBV9 and TRBJ2-7): DSGVTQTPKHLITATGQRVTLRCSPRSGDLSVYWYQQSLDQGLQFLIQYYNGEERAKGNILERFSAQQFPDLHSELNLSSLELGDSALYFCASSAAGATYEQYFGPGTRLTVT.

This rearrangement joins TRBV2 to TRBJ2-2; perhaps TRBD2 as D (6 bases). Trimming cost V 4 bases and J 5 bases, with 8 bases left between them. This CDR3 is built from 13 residues. Germline V gene sequence: CDR1 SNHLY, CDR2 FYNNEI. CDR3 amino acids: CASSGGDTGELFF. CDR3 nucleotides: TGTGCCAGCAGTGGCGGGGATACCGGGGAGCTGTTTTTT.

About this clone itself: A clone one base away is much larger, so this may be a read error. The rearrangement joins TRBV30 to TRBJ2-1; D is possibly TRBD2 (6 bases). Germline-derived CDR1 and CDR2 are GTSNPN and SVGIG (reference sequence). V shed 0 bases and J shed 7 bases, with 19 bases lying between them. The CDR3 covers 16 residues. DNA for the CDR3: TGTGCCTGGAGTGTAACGAGGAGGAGGGGCCGAAATGAGCAGTTCTTC. Translation: CAWSVTRRRGRNEQFF.

This sequence joins TRBV6-6 and TRBJ1-4; D unclear. V gave up 6 bases and J gave up 3 bases, with 14 bases separating them. Germline CDR1 MNHNY, CDR2 SVGAGI (reference sequence). The CDR3 runs 15 residues. DNA for the CDR3: TGTGCCAGCAGCCCCCTAGTTCGGGCTAATGAAAAACTGTTTTTT. Translating it yields CASSPLVRANEKLFF.

This rearrangement joins TRBV3-1 (or the pseudogene TRBV3-2) to TRBJ2-4, with a possible D match to TRBD1 (5 bases). Germline-derived CDR1 and CDR2 are LGHDT and YNNKEL (reference sequence). This CDR3 comprises 15 residues. V shed 0 bases and J shed 5 bases, with 11 bases lying between them. CDR3 sequence reads: CASSQDSTTENIQYF. DNA for the CDR3: TGTGCCAGCAGCCAAGATTCGACGACAGAAAACATTCAGTACTTC.